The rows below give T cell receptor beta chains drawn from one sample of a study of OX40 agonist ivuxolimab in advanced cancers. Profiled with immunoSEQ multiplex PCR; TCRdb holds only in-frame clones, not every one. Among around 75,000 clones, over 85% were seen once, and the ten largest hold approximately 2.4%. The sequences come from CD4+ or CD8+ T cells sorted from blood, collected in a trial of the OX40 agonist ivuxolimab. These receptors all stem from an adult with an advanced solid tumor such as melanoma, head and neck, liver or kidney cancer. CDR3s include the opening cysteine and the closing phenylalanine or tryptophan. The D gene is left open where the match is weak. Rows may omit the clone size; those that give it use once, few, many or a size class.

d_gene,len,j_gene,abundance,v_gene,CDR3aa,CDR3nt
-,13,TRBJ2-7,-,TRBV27,CASSPRRRDEQYF,TGTGCCAGCAGTCCCCGAAGGCGAGACGAGCAGTACTTC
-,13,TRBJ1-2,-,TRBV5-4,CASSLDPSYGYTF,TGTGCCAGCAGCTTGGATCCCTCCTATGGCTACACCTTC
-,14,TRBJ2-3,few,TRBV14,CASSQDLVKDTQYF,TGTGCCAGCAGCCAAGATCTAGTCAAAGATACGCAGTATTTT
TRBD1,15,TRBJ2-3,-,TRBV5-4,CASSSMLRGQDTQYF,TGTGCCAGCAGCTCCATGCTGAGGGGGCAAGATACGCAGTATTTT
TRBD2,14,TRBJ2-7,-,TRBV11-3,CASSRTGLTYEQYF,TGTGCCAGCAGCCGCACGGGACTAACCTACGAGCAGTACTTC
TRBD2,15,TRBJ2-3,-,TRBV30,CAWSVLTGGRDTQYF,TGTGCCTGGAGTGTATTAACGGGGGGGCGAGATACGCAGTATTTT
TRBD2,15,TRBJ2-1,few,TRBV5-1,CASSAVAGTWNEQFF,TGCGCCAGCAGTGCCGTAGCGGGGACCTGGAATGAGCAGTTCTTC
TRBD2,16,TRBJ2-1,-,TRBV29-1,CSVTSSLAERYNEQFF,TGCAGCGTGACCTCTTCCCTAGCGGAGAGATACAATGAGCAGTTCTTC
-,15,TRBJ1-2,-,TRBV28,CASSLGATNIYGYTF,TGTGCCAGCAGTTTAGGGGCAACTAACATCTATGGCTACACCTTC
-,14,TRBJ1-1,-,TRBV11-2,CASSPGAGEAEAFF,TGTGCCAGCAGCCCCGGGGCCGGGGAGGCTGAAGCTTTCTTT
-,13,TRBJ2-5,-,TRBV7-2,CASSTQAAETQYF,TGTGCCAGCAGCACTCAAGCGGCGGAGACCCAGTACTTC
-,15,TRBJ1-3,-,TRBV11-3,CASSPRAGYGNTIYF,TGTGCCAGCAGCCCCAGGGCGGGGTACGGAAACACCATATATTTT
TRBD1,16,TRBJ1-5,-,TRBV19,CATSWGWDRSNQPQHF,TGTGCCACCTCGTGGGGATGGGACAGGAGCAATCAGCCCCAGCATTTT
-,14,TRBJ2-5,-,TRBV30,CAWVPAGNAKTQYF,TGTGCCTGGGTCCCCGCAGGGAACGCGAAGACCCAGTACTTC
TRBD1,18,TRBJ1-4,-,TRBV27,CASSFRAQGAPVNEKLFF,TGTGCCAGCAGTTTCCGGGCACAGGGGGCCCCAGTTAATGAAAAACTGTTTTTT
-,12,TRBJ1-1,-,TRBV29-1,CSVDLKNTEAFF,TGCAGCGTTGATCTTAAGAACACTGAAGCTTTCTTT
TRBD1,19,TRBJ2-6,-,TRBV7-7,CASSSLPGQAFPGANVLTF,TGTGCTAGCAGCTCCCTACCGGGACAGGCGTTCCCTGGGGCCAACGTCCTGACTTTC